What follows are 25 T cell receptor beta chains derived from one specimen sequenced in a study of shared clonotypes between healthy human individuals. Sequencing used immunoSEQ multiplex PCR; TCRdb keeps in-frame clones, though not all of them. Among approximately 1.4 million clones listed, around 98% were seen once. Sequenced: naive CD4+ T cells sorted from blood. Subset denoted: CD45RA+ positively selected. Receptor source: a man aged 30 to 39 in good health.

The genes are TRBV2 and TRBJ2-5, with D unclear. V lost 3 bases, J lost 2 bases, and 22 bases lay in between. CDR1 is SNHLY, CDR2 FYNNEI, per germline. The CDR3 sequence is 18 residues long. The CDR3 DNA sequence: TGTGCCAGCAGTGAGTATTGGCTTGGCAACACCAGACAAGAGACCCAGTACTTC. Translated: CASSEYWLGNTRQETQYF. Drawing the rest from reference TRBV2 and TRBJ2-5, the complete variable domain is EPEVTQTPSHQVTQMGQEVILRCVPISNHLYFYWYRQILGQKVEFLVSFYNNEISEKSEIFDDQFSVERPDGSNFTLKIRSTKLEDSAMYFCASSEYWLGNTRQETQYFGPGTRLLVL.

V and J are TRBV6-1 and TRBJ2-1, with D hard to call. The CDR3 is 14 amino acids. With 6 bases removed from V and 0 bases from J, the gap between germline ends came to 9 bases. In germline, CDR1 is MNHNS, CDR2 SASEGT. The DNA for the CDR3 is TGTGCCAGCAGGGTGACCGTCTCCTACAATGAGCAGTTCTTC. The encoded protein is CASRVTVSYNEQFF.

V and J are TRBV25-1 and TRBJ2-1; tentative D call: TRBD2 (5 bases). Germline V gene lookup returns CDR1 MGHDK and CDR2 SYGVNS. The CDR3 is 11 amino acids. V was cut by 4 bases and J by 8 bases, with 6 bases left in between. The CDR3 nucleotides read TGTGCCAGCAGTGCCGGGGATGAGCAGTTCTTC. It translates to CASSAGDEQFF.

This clone was seen only once. This sequence joins TRBV10-3 and TRBJ2-1, with 11 bases lining up with TRBD2. CDR3 length: 14 residues. Per germline, CDR1 ENHRY and CDR2 SYGVKD. V lost 3 bases to trimming and J lost 12 bases; unmatched junction nucleotides: 7. CDR3 residues: CAISDLGTSGPQFF. The CDR3 nucleotides read TGTGCCATCAGTGACCTCGGGACTAGCGGTCCGCAGTTCTTC.

This clone was seen only once. The chain is built from TRBV10-3 and TRBJ2-7; TRBD1 matches 11 bases. V lost 6 bases, J lost 2 bases, and 6 bases stayed unmatched. Germline V gene sequence: CDR1 ENHRY, CDR2 SYGVKD. This CDR3 has 15 amino acids. In DNA, the CDR3 is TGTGCCATCAGGGAACCGGGACAGGGGGCCTACGAGCAGTACTTC. It translates to CAIREPGQGAYEQYF.

The chain joins TRBV5-1 to TRBJ2-2; TRBD1 or TRBD2 may be the D gene (5 bases each). V lost 1 base, J lost 0 bases, and 13 bases lay in between. CDR1 SGHRS and CDR2 YFSETQ come from the germline V gene. The length of the CDR3 is 17 residues. This chain's CDR3 is CASSLFRGITNTGELFF. CDR3 nucleotides: TGCGCCAGCAGCTTGTTCCGGGGCATAACGAACACCGGGGAGCTGTTTTTT.

This rearrangement joins TRBV7-2 to TRBJ2-6; 10 bases agree with TRBD2. With 2 bases clipped from V and 0 bases from J, the junction kept 4 bases outside the gene matches. This CDR3 contains 18 residues. CDR1 is SGHTA, CDR2 FQGNSA, per germline. CDR3 protein: CASSLFSGRNSGANVLTF. The CDR3 DNA reads as TGTGCCAGCAGCTTATTTAGCGGGAGGAACTCTGGGGCCAACGTCCTGACTTTC. Based on the CDR3 plus reference TRBV7-2 and TRBJ2-6, the full variable domain is GAGVSQSPSNKVTEKGKDVELRCDPISGHTALYWYRQSLGQGLEFLIYFQGNSAPDKSGLPSDRFSAERTGGSVSTLTIQRTQQEDSAVYLCASSLFSGRNSGANVLTFGAGSRLTVL.

V gene TRBV25-1 combines with J gene TRBJ2-2; perhaps D is TRBD1 or TRBD2 (5 bases each). The germline V gene encodes CDR1 MGHDK and CDR2 SYGVNS. The CDR3 runs to 16 residues. Trimming shortened V by 4 bases and J by 0 bases, and 12 bases separated the two germline ends. CDR3 in DNA: TGTGCCAGCAGTGGGTCTGGGGGACCGAACACCGGGGAGCTGTTTTTT. It codes for CASSGSGGPNTGELFF.

This chain connects TRBV28 to TRBJ2-2, with unresolved D. The CDR3 contains 12 residues. With 5 bases removed from V and 6 bases from J, the gap between germline ends came to 7 bases. Germline CDR1 reads MDHEN; CDR2 reads SYDVKM. CDR3 protein: CASSRRSGELFF. The CDR3 DNA reads as TGTGCCAGCAGTCGGCGATCCGGGGAGCTGTTTTTT.

This clone has just one count. The chain couples TRBV18 to TRBJ2-1; no definite D call. The germline gives CDR1 KGHSH, CDR2 LQKENI. Deletions cut 6 bases from V and 5 bases from J, with 14 bases between. The CDR3 runs 14 residues. For the CDR3, the DNA is TGTGCCAGCTCGGACGGATTTTACGACAATGAGCAGTTCTTC. Its protein product is CASSDGFYDNEQFF.

The CDR3 here is CASSLSQGVYGYTF. CDR3 DNA sequence: TGTGCCAGCAGCCTAAGCCAGGGGGTTTATGGCTACACCTTC. V gene TRBV7-9 combines with J gene TRBJ1-2, with 7 bases aligning to TRBD1. The CDR3 extends over 14 amino acids. CDR1 and CDR2 from the germline V gene are SEHNR and FQNEAQ (reference sequence). With 5 bases clipped from V and 5 bases from J, the junction kept 8 bases outside the gene matches.

This chain links TRBV10-2 with TRBJ2-7, with TRBD2 as a possible D gene (5 bases). CDR1 is WSHSY and CDR2 is SAAADI in the germline V gene. V lost 3 bases to trimming and J lost 0 bases, with 15 bases between them. This CDR3 is built from 16 residues. CDR3 bases: TGCGCCAGCAGTGATATCTGGGTAGCGAGCTCCTACGAGCAGTACTTC. Its translation: CASSDIWVASSYEQYF.

V gene TRBV7-2 combines with J gene TRBJ2-1; the match to TRBD2 covers 10 bases. Trimming at V came to 5 bases and at J to 7 bases, leaving 11 bases not matched to a gene. Per the germline V gene, CDR1 is SGHTA and CDR2 is FQGNSA. The CDR3 extends over 16 amino acids. CDR3 protein: CASSKKSGRALNEQFF. CDR3 coding DNA: TGTGCCAGCAGCAAAAAGAGCGGGAGGGCCCTGAATGAGCAGTTCTTC.

The rearrangement uses TRBV16 and TRBJ1-3, with a weak D call TRBD1 (5 bases). This CDR3 spans 16 amino acids. Germline V gene lookup returns CDR1 KGHSY and CDR2 FQNENV. V lost 2 bases and J 2 bases, leaving 13 bases between the germline ends. CDR3 loop: CASSQVGPAPGNTIYF. CDR3 coding DNA: TGTGCCAGCAGCCAAGTGGGGCCAGCTCCTGGAAACACCATATATTTT.

The chain has TRBV29-1 and TRBJ2-1; D is possibly TRBD2 (5 bases). Trimming shortened V by 4 bases and J by 6 bases, and 13 bases separated the two germline ends. CDR1 is SQVTM and CDR2 is ANQGSEA in the germline V gene. The CDR3 extends over 13 amino acids. The CDR3 nucleotides read TGCAGCGTTGTTGGGAGTAGGTTCAATGAGCAGTTCTTC. Its protein product is CSVVGSRFNEQFF.

The chain is built from TRBV2 and TRBJ2-7; D perhaps matches TRBD1 (6 bases). The CDR3 loop spans 13 amino acids. The germline CDR1 and CDR2 sequences are SNHLY and FYNNEI. V was cut by 10 bases and J by 0 bases, with 13 bases left in between. The CDR3 spells CATGQFPSYEQYF. For the CDR3, the DNA is TGTGCCACCGGACAGTTTCCCTCCTACGAGCAGTACTTC.

J is TRBJ2-3 and V is TRBV19; 7 bases agree with TRBD2. The CDR3 has 13 amino acids. Per germline, CDR1 LNHDA and CDR2 SQIVND (reference sequence). V dropped 8 bases and J dropped 9; count of bases not matched to a gene: 11. CDR3 DNA sequence: TGTGCCAGTGGGTCTAGCGGCAGCCCAACGCAGTATTTT. Translation: CASGSSGSPTQYF.

This clone has only one observation. Other nucleotide sequences from this sample produce the same CDR3. This chain links TRBV28 with TRBJ1-1; D uncertain. The CDR3 runs to 14 residues. Trimming removed 4 bases at V and 0 bases at J, with 9 bases between. From germline, CDR1 is MDHEN and CDR2 SYDVKM. The CDR3: CASSSPGMNTEAFF. CDR3 sequence (DNA): TGTGCCAGCAGTTCACCCGGGATGAACACTGAAGCTTTCTTT.

The rearrangement uses TRBV5-6 and TRBJ2-6; 9 bases align to TRBD1. Trimming removed 5 bases from V and 2 bases from J; junction bases left unmatched: 2. CDR1 is SGHDT and CDR2 is YYEEEE in the germline V gene. The CDR3 length is 15 residues. CDR3 coding DNA: TGTGCCAGCAGGGACAGGGGAACTGGGGCCAACGTCCTGACTTTC. Translating it yields CASRDRGTGANVLTF.

V usage is TRBV15 and J usage is TRBJ1-5; D not certain. V shed 1 base and J shed 2 bases, with 12 bases lying between them. The germline V gene encodes CDR1 LNHNV and CDR2 YYDKDF (reference sequence). This CDR3 region has 16 residues. The CDR3 loop reads CATSRGHSGGNQPQHF. The DNA for the CDR3 is TGTGCCACCAGCAGAGGCCATTCCGGGGGCAATCAGCCCCAGCATTTT.

The CDR3: CSVVGGPDRNQPQHF. Here the CDR3 DNA reads TGCAGCGTTGTAGGGGGCCCCGATCGCAATCAGCCCCAGCATTTT. This chain joins TRBV29-1 and TRBJ1-5; TRBD1 agrees at 7 bases. This CDR3 comprises 15 residues. The V gene end was trimmed by 4 bases and the J gene end by 2 bases; junction bases not matched to a gene: 8. Germline CDR1 and CDR2: SQVTM and ANQGSEA.

This clone was recorded only once. The genes are TRBV18 and TRBJ2-3; 7 bases agree with TRBD2. The length of the CDR3 is 16 residues. The V segment lost 1 base and the J segment 1 base; nucleotides outside the gene matches: 5. Germline lookup yields CDR1 KGHSH and CDR2 LQKENI. CDR3 loop: CASSPLAGSGTDTQYF. CDR3 DNA: TGTGCCAGCTCACCACTAGCGGGTAGTGGCACAGATACGCAGTATTTT.

The chain couples TRBV18 to TRBJ1-1; TRBD1 matches at 8 bases. Per the germline V gene, CDR1 is KGHSH and CDR2 is LQKENI. The CDR3 spans 18 residues. V gave up 6 bases and J gave up 3 bases; unmatched junction bases: 18. CDR3: CASSPMGRQGARDTEAFF. DNA for the CDR3: TGTGCCAGCTCCCCCATGGGGCGTCAGGGGGCGAGGGACACTGAAGCTTTCTTT. The full variable domain, in which reference TRBV18 and TRBJ1-1 provide the parts outside the CDR3, is NAGVMQNPRHLVRRRGQEARLRCSPMKGHSHVYWYRQLPEEGLKFMVYLQKENIIDESGMPKERFSAEFPKEGPSILRIQQVVRGDSAAYFCASSPMGRQGARDTEAFFGQGTRLTVV.

The J gene is TRBJ2-3, the V gene TRBV7-2, with no clear D. CDR1 and CDR2 (germline): SGHTA, FQGNSA. CDR3 length: 14 residues. Trimming left V 3 bases short and J 5 bases short, with 12 bases between. The CDR3, as DNA: TGTGCCAGCAGCTTCCACCCGACGGTAGATACGCAGTATTTT. It translates to CASSFHPTVDTQYF.

The chain employs TRBV9 and TRBJ2-7; 7 bases are a match to TRBD1. The CDR3 is 16 residues long. Losses at the gene ends were 4 bases for V and 2 bases for J; bases not matched to a gene: 12. The V gene's germline CDR1 is SGDLS and CDR2 YYNGEE. CDR3 sequence reads: CASSPRTGRVPYEQYF. CDR3 nucleotides: TGTGCCAGCAGCCCCCGGACAGGCCGTGTTCCCTACGAGCAGTACTTC.